These 10 T cell receptor beta chains share one sample of origin, sequenced in a study of identical twins. Via MiXCR, TCRdb re-called the 5' RACE reads, giving one row per CDR3 protein. The sample consists of 450,000 or so distinct CDR3 sequences, 20% to 25% of them appearing once. These same data were also listed under a study on T cells expressing NK-cell markers.

Sequencing was performed on CD4+ T cells sorted from blood. These receptors were collected from a woman under 30 in good health.

The chain combines TRBV6-5 with TRBJ1-2; D is unresolved. With 2 bases removed from V and 7 bases from J, the gap between germline ends came to 20 bases. Germline CDR1 and CDR2: MNHEY and SVGAGI. This CDR3 spans 16 amino acids. The CDR3, as DNA: TGTGCCAGCAGTTACGAGGCTGGTCATTCGGCCTCTGGCTACACCTTC. Residues: CASSYEAGHSASGYTF.

This sequence joins TRBV4-2 and TRBJ2-3; the D gene is possibly TRBD2 (5 bases). The ends were cut back, 0 bases at V and 2 bases at J, with 12 bases in the middle. This CDR3 contains 16 residues. CDR1 is LGHNA and CDR2 is YNFKEQ in the germline V gene. DNA of the CDR3: TGTGCCAGCAGCCAAGATTCCGGGGTTTTCACAGATACGCAGTATTTT. Protein: CASSQDSGVFTDTQYF.

This clonotype was detected only a few times. The CDR3 is CASSPDRKRYEQYF. The CDR3 bases are TGTGCCAGCAGTCCAGACAGGAAAAGGTACGAGCAGTACTTC. This rearrangement joins TRBV12-3 or TRBV12-4 to TRBJ2-7; tentatively, D is TRBD1 (6 bases). CDR3 length: 14 residues. V was cut by 5 bases and J by 4 bases, with 15 bases left in between.

This clonotype was observed a few times. Written as DNA, the CDR3 is TGCAGTGTTAGGAAGGCAGATACGCAGTATTTT. Translation: CSVRKADTQYF. This sequence joins TRBV20-1 and TRBJ2-3; D unclear. CDR3 size: 11 residues. V was clipped by 7 bases and J by 4 bases, with 9 bases between them. Germline lookup yields CDR1 DFQATT and CDR2 SNEGSKA (reference sequence).

This clonotype was recorded a few times. This rearrangement joins TRBV18 to TRBJ2-7; D gene ambiguous. Trimming removed 3 bases at V and 1 base at J, with 10 bases between. CDR3 length: 14 amino acids. Germline CDR1 reads KGHSH; CDR2 reads LQKENI. CDR3 DNA: TGTGCCAGCTCACCTAACATGAATTCCTACGAGCAGTACTTC. Protein sequence: CASSPNMNSYEQYF.

The rearrangement links TRBV9 to TRBJ1-2, with D possibly being TRBD1 (5 bases). The CDR3 is 17 amino acids. The germline V and J ends were trimmed by 3 bases and 1 base, with 19 bases remaining between them. Germline-derived CDR1 and CDR2 are SGDLS and YYNGEE. In DNA form, the CDR3 reads TGTGCCAGCAGCGCAAGAGGGGTAGGGTGGGGTAACTATGGCTACACCTTC. Its translation: CASSARGVGWGNYGYTF. Full variable domain (missing parts from reference TRBV9 and TRBJ1-2): DSGVTQTPKHLITATGQRVTLRCSPRSGDLSVYWYQQSLDQGLQFLIQYYNGEERAKGNILERFSAQQFPDLHSELNLSSLELGDSALYFCASSARGVGWGNYGYTFGSGTRLTVV.

The sample holds a few counts of this clonotype. V usage is TRBV2 and J usage is TRBJ2-5; 9 nucleotides match TRBD1. CDR3 length: 13 amino acids. The ends lost 8 bases at V and 7 bases at J; junction bases unmatched: 8. Per the germline V gene, CDR1 is SNHLY and CDR2 is FYNNEI. For the CDR3, the DNA is TGTGCCAGCGGGGACAGGGCGGCAGGGACCCAGTACTTC. Translating it yields CASGDRAAGTQYF.

The table lists this clonotype with a few counts. The chain recombines TRBV5-6 with TRBJ2-1; either TRBD1 or TRBD2 may fit D (6 bases each). Trimming took off 0 bases at V and 0 bases at J, with 16 bases between the two ends. Per germline, CDR1 SGHDT and CDR2 YYEEEE. The CDR3 runs to 18 residues. CDR3 DNA: TGTGCCAGCAGCTTGGAGCGTCTCGGGGGCTACTCCTACAATGAGCAGTTCTTC. Protein product: CASSLERLGGYSYNEQFF.

This clonotype occurred a few times. The chain has TRBV28 and TRBJ1-1, with TRBD1 matching 7 bases. V dropped 6 bases and J dropped 6; count of bases not matched to a gene: 7. The V gene's germline CDR1 is MDHEN and CDR2 SYDVKM. The CDR3 runs to 13 residues. The CDR3 sequence is CASRIGGIAEAFF. The CDR3 coding sequence is TGTGCCAGCAGAATAGGGGGCATCGCTGAAGCTTTCTTT.

This clonotype has a handful of counts. V usage is TRBV20-1 and J usage is TRBJ2-5; tentative D call: TRBD2 (7 bases). V was trimmed by 1 base and J by 5 bases, leaving 11 bases between them. The CDR3 runs 13 residues. Germline assignment: CDR1 DFQATT and CDR2 SNEGSKA (reference sequence). The CDR3 DNA is TGCAGTGCTAGAGGGGGGGGCCGCGAGACCCAGTACTTC. Protein product: CSARGGGRETQYF.